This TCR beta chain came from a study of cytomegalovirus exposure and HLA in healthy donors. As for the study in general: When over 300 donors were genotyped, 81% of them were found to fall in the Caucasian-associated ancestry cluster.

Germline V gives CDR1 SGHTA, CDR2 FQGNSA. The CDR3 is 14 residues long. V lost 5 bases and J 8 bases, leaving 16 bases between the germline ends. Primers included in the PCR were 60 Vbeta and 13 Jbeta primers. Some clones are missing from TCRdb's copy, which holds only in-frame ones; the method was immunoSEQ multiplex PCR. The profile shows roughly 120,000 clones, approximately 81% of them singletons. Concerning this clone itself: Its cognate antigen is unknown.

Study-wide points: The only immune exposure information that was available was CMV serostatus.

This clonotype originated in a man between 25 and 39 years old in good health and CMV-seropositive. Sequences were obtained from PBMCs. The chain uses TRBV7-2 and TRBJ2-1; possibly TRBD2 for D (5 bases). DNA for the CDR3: TGTGCCAGCAGCACTCTACTAGTAGGTGATGAGCAGTTCTTC. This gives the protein CASSTLLVGDEQFF.